Listed here are 5 T cell receptor beta chains from one sample, sequenced in a study of OX40 agonist ivuxolimab in advanced cancers. Repertoires were generated with immunoSEQ multiplex PCR, while TCRdb's copy carries only in-frame clones and drops some. Of some 42,000 clones in the sample, roughly four fifths were seen once. Here the sequenced sample was CD4+ or CD8+ T cells sorted from blood, taken in a trial of the OX40 agonist ivuxolimab. These receptors came from an adult with an advanced solid tumor such as melanoma, head and neck, liver or kidney cancer.

This clone was recorded a few times. The V gene is TRBV4-3, the J gene TRBJ1-4; no reliable D call. Looked up from germline, CDR1 is LGHNA and CDR2 is YSLEER. Between the trimmed V and J ends, which lost 0 bases and 5 bases, there was a span of 13 bases. CDR3 length: 16 amino acids. The DNA of the CDR3 is TGCGCCAGCAGCCAAGATTGGAGGAACGGAAATGAAAAACTGTTTTTT. Amino acids: CASSQDWRNGNEKLFF.

The gene calls are TRBV15 and TRBJ2-5; D gene unclear. V lost 1 base to trimming and J lost 1 base, with 10 bases between them. Looked up from germline, CDR1 is LNHNV and CDR2 is YYDKDF (reference sequence). CDR3 size: 15 residues. DNA of the CDR3: TGTGCCACCAGCAGAGTACAGACCCTCCAAGAGACCCAGTACTTC. Amino acids: CATSRVQTLQETQYF.

V is TRBV5-6 and J is TRBJ2-2; D gene unclear. Germline V CDR1 and CDR2: SGHDT, YYEEEE. The V end was cut by 4 bases, the J end by 5 bases, with 15 bases between. The CDR3 has 15 amino acids. CDR3 in amino acids: CASSPGLGTTGELFF. The CDR3 nucleotides are TGTGCCAGCAGCCCGGGCCTGGGAACAACCGGGGAGCTGTTTTTT.

This chain connects TRBV7-9 to TRBJ2-5; perhaps D is TRBD1 or TRBD2 (6 bases each). The germline CDR1 and CDR2 sequences are SEHNR and FQNEAQ (reference sequence). V dropped 6 bases and J dropped 4 bases, with 18 bases sitting between them. The CDR3 runs 15 residues. The CDR3 loop is CASRSGGGPPETQYF. The DNA of the CDR3 is TGTGCCAGCAGATCCGGAGGGGGGCCCCCAGAGACCCAGTACTTC.

The V call is TRBV6-5, the J call TRBJ2-3; maybe TRBD1 (5 bases). V lost 0 bases and J 1 base, leaving 8 bases between the germline ends. Looked up from germline, CDR1 is MNHEY and CDR2 is SVGAGI. The CDR3 runs 15 residues. CDR3 nucleotides: TGTGCCAGCAGTTACTCCCCGACAGGCACAGATACGCAGTATTTT. Its protein is CASSYSPTGTDTQYF.